The 15 T cell receptor beta chains below all came from one sample that was sequenced in a study of shared clonotypes between healthy human individuals. The method was immunoSEQ multiplex PCR; TCRdb's version includes in-frame clones alone and lacks a portion of them. The data contain 500,000 to 650,000 clones, about 80% of them seen just once; the ten biggest clones take up around 12%. What was sequenced was PBMCs. The source is a woman aged 40-49 years in good health. Some clones in this sample may be carry-over from other donors' samples.

Only one count was recorded for this clone. The chain joins TRBV5-4 to TRBJ2-7; TRBD2 agrees at 8 bases. The J call may be wrong; the DNA end is better matched by TRBJ2-5. Germline CDR1 SGHNT, CDR2 YYREEE (reference sequence). The CDR3 covers 14 residues. The CDR3 protein is CASSSLTSGETQYF. Written as DNA, the CDR3 is TGTGCCAGCAGCTCCCTTACTAGCGGAGAGACCCAGTACTTC.

The CDR3: CASSPPGGELFF. Here the CDR3 DNA reads TGTGCCAGCAGTCCCCCGGGTGGGGAGCTGTTTTTT. The V gene is TRBV27, the J gene TRBJ2-2; D gene ambiguous. Germline assignment: CDR1 MNHEY and CDR2 SMNVEV (reference sequence). The V gene lost 5 bases and the J gene lost 8 bases, with 9 bases spanning the gap. The CDR3 is 12 residues long.

The CDR3 DNA reads as TGTGCCTGGAGGGCGTTGGGCAGACCTAACTATGGCTACACCTTC. It translates to CAWRALGRPNYGYTF. The chain carries TRBV30 and TRBJ1-2, with D unresolved. Trimming took 3 bases from V and 0 from J, leaving 14 bases between them. The CDR3 totals 15 residues. CDR1 is GTSNPN and CDR2 is SVGIG in the germline V gene (reference sequence).

The chain recombines TRBV23-1 with TRBJ2-7; D is undetermined. TRBV23-1 is flagged as an ORF with uncertain function. The CDR3 is made up of 16 amino acids. Trimming removed 0 bases from V and 0 bases from J, with 12 bases in between. CDR3 residues: CASSQSFGSSSYEQYF. CDR3 in DNA: TGCGCCAGCAGTCAATCTTTTGGGTCGAGCTCCTACGAGCAGTACTTC.

The genes are TRBV5-4 and TRBJ1-2; D may be TRBD1 (6 bases). Germline assignment: CDR1 SGHNT and CDR2 YYREEE (reference sequence). V lost 1 base and J lost 0, with 7 bases in between. The CDR3 is 14 residues long. CDR3 nucleotide sequence: TGTGCCAGCAGCTTGCCAGGGGCTAACTATGGCTACACCTTC. Translated, it gives CASSLPGANYGYTF.

The genes are TRBV7-2 and TRBJ1-1; TRBD1 matches 10 bases. The CDR3 consists of 15 residues. J gave up 5 bases and V 0 bases, and 3 bases lay outside the gene matches. Germline CDR1 reads SGHTA; CDR2 reads FQGNSA. The CDR3 nucleotides read TGTGCCAGCAGCTTAGCGGGACAGGGGTTTACTGAAGCTTTCTTT. This encodes CASSLAGQGFTEAFF.

The V call is TRBV5-4, the J call TRBJ2-1, with TRBD2 matching 9 bases. There are 15 residues in the CDR3. Germline values: CDR1 SGHNT, CDR2 YYREEE (reference sequence). V lost 6 bases, J lost 7 bases, and 11 bases stayed unmatched. The CDR3 DNA follows: TGTGCCAGCACTAGCGGGACGACCGGTGGGAATGAGCAGTTCTTC. Translating gives CASTSGTTGGNEQFF.

In the case of this clone: The likely explanation is a read error, given a far larger clone one base away. V gene TRBV30 combines with J gene TRBJ1-2, with 8 bases matching TRBD1. Trimming at V came to 5 bases and at J to 8 bases, leaving 10 bases not matched to a gene. CDR1 and CDR2 (germline): GTSNPN, SVGIG (reference sequence). This CDR3 is built from 13 residues. The DNA for the CDR3 is TGTGCCTGGGGTGCGGACAGGGTAAAAGGCTACACCTTC. Its translation: CAWGADRVKGYTF. The whole variable domain, remainder taken from reference TRBV30 and TRBJ1-2, is SQTIHQWPATLVQPVGSPLSLECTVEGTSNPNLYWYRQAAGRGLQLLFYSVGIGQISSEVPQNLSASRPQDRQFILSSKKLLLSDSGFYLCAWGADRVKGYTFGSGTRLTVV.

V gene TRBV6-5 combines with J gene TRBJ2-1; D gene ambiguous. CDR1 MNHEY and CDR2 SVGAGI come from the germline V gene. V lost 6 bases to trimming and J lost 8 bases, with 8 bases between them. CDR3 size: 11 residues. CDR3 nucleotide sequence: TGTGCCAGCAGCACACATTATGAGCAGTTCTTC. Translated: CASSTHYEQFF.

V and J are TRBV28 and TRBJ1-5; 7 bases are shared with TRBD1. The CDR3 sequence is 15 residues long. Trimming removed 7 bases from V and 2 bases from J; junction bases left unmatched: 8. Germline V gene lookup returns CDR1 MDHEN and CDR2 SYDVKM. The CDR3 reads CASTLTGRGNQPQHF. The CDR3 coding sequence is TGTGCCAGCACCCTGACAGGGAGGGGCAATCAGCCCCAGCATTTT. The full variable domain, its missing parts supplied by reference TRBV28 and TRBJ1-5, is DVKVTQSSRYLVKRTGEKVFLECVQDMDHENMFWYRQDPGLGLRLIYFSYDVKMKEKGDIPEGYSVSREKKERFSLILESASTNQTSMYLCASTLTGRGNQPQHFGDGTRLSIL.

The V call is TRBV4-3, the J call TRBJ1-1; D remains ambiguous. The CDR3 sequence is 12 residues long. The germline V gene encodes CDR1 LGHNA and CDR2 YSLEER. With 1 base removed from V and 10 bases from J, the gap between germline ends came to 10 bases. The CDR3 bases are TGCGCCAGCAGCCAAGTGGGGAGTGGAGCTTTCTTT. Encoded protein: CASSQVGSGAFF.

Turning to this clone: The sample holds other DNA sequences that translate to the same CDR3. The chain has TRBV5-1 and TRBJ2-3; 7 nucleotides line up with TRBD2. The germline CDR1 and CDR2 sequences are SGHRS and YFSETQ. The V segment lost 4 bases and the J segment 1 base; nucleotides outside the gene matches: 3. The length of the CDR3 is 14 residues. The CDR3 loop reads CASSLSGGTDTQYF. The CDR3 DNA reads TGCGCCAGCAGCCTGAGCGGGGGCACAGATACGCAGTATTTT.

The chain employs TRBV7-8 and TRBJ2-3; 12 nucleotides agree with TRBD2. CDR1 SGHVS and CDR2 FQNEAQ come from the germline V gene. The V and J ends lost 1 base and 5 bases, in that order; junction bases with no gene match: 7. The CDR3 has 17 residues. The CDR3 protein is CASSLGGLAGGLDTQYF. CDR3 DNA sequence: TGTGCCAGCAGCTTAGGGGGGCTAGCGGGAGGGTTAGATACGCAGTATTTT.

V is TRBV4-3 and J is TRBJ1-1; D remains ambiguous. The ends were cut back, 1 base at V and 2 bases at J, with 5 bases in the middle. The CDR3 spans 13 residues. Germline V gene data show CDR1 as LGHNA and CDR2 as YSLEER. CDR3 amino acids: CASSQATNTEAFF. The CDR3 coding sequence is TGCGCCAGCAGCCAAGCGACAAACACTGAAGCTTTCTTT.

A few counts support this clone. The chain couples TRBV5-4 to TRBJ2-5, with a tentative D call TRBD1 (7 bases). V lost 1 base and J 5 bases, leaving 15 bases between the germline ends. From germline, CDR1 is SGHNT and CDR2 YYREEE (reference sequence). The CDR3 is 15 residues long. CDR3 in amino acids: CASSLSQGGGETQYF. Written as DNA, the CDR3 is TGTGCCAGCAGCTTGAGTCAGGGGGGTGGGGAGACCCAGTACTTC.